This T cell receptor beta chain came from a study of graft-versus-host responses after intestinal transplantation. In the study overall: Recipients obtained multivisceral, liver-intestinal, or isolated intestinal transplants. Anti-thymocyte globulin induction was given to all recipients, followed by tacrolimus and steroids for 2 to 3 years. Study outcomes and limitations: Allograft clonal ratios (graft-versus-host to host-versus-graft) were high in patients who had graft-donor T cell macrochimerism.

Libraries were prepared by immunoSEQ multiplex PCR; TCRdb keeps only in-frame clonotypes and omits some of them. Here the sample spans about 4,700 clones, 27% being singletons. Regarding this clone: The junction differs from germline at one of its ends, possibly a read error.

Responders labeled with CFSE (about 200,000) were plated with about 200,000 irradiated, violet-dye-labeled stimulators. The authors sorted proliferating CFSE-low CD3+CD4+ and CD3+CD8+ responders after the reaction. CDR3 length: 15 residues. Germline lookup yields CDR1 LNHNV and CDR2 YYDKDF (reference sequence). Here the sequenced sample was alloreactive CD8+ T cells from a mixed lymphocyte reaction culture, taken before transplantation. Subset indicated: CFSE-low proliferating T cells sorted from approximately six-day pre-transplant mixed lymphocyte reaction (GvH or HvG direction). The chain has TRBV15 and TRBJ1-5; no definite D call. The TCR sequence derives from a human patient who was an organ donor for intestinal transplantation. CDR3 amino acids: CVTNTVYEVNQPQHF. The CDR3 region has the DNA TGTGTCACCAACACCGTTTATGAGGTCAATCAGCCCCAGCATTTT.